The present entry profiles one TCR beta chain with its context. Its target is unknown. J lost 6 bases, V lost 5 bases, and 6 bases had no gene match. The CDR3 spans 15 residues. This record comes from a study of T-cell memory formation after mild COVID-19. Study-wide background: Largely donor-specific sequence clusters came from a couple of donors.

Barcoded TCR alpha and TCR beta cDNA libraries with UMIs came from 5'RACE using constant-segment primers. TCRdb reanalysed the 5' RACE reads using MiXCR and keeps one entry per CDR3 protein. Among about 210,000 distinct CDR3 sequences listed, around 30% were seen once. Study conclusions and caveats: Pre-infection memory carried some responding clones, suggesting that cross-reactive memory joined. Proof of SARS-CoV-2 specificity was absent for the second-wave clones that crested on day 37.

The sequence derives from an adult woman who had mild COVID-19 (a few samples of this study predate the infection). Cell type and time point are not known. This chain connects TRBV12-3 or TRBV12-4 to TRBJ2-1; 11 positions match TRBD2. Sequenced sample: PBMCs or a T cell subset sorted from them (not recorded which). CDR3 protein: CASSGTSGSSNEQFF. CDR3 nucleotides: TGTGCCAGCAGTGGTACTAGCGGGAGTTCCAATGAGCAGTTCTTC.